A single sample is the source of the 11 T cell receptor beta chains below, sequenced in a study of cytomegalovirus exposure and HLA in healthy donors. This table comes from immunoSEQ multiplex PCR, and its TCRdb copy is limited to in-frame clones, with some not included. Of about 130,000 clones listed, roughly 89% were seen once; the top ten hold roughly 9.2%. The sample taken for sequencing was PBMCs. All receptors come from a woman younger than 30 in good health and CMV-seropositive.

The genes are TRBV6-1 and TRBJ2-2; D gene unclear. V gave up 5 bases and J gave up 1 base, with 2 bases separating them. Germline CDR1 MNHNS, CDR2 SASEGT. The CDR3 is 12 residues long. DNA for the CDR3: TGTGCCAGCAGTCGGAACACCGGGGAGCTGTTTTTT. This codes for CASSRNTGELFF.

This CDR3 is CASSSPKGTGRAYEQYF. DNA of the CDR3: TGTGCCAGCAGCTCCCCCAAGGGGACAGGGAGGGCTTACGAGCAGTACTTC. The V gene is TRBV5-4, the J gene TRBJ2-7, with TRBD1 matching over 9 bases. V was clipped by 3 bases and J by 4 bases; unmatched bases: 14. CDR3 size: 17 residues. In germline, CDR1 is SGHNT, CDR2 YYREEE (reference sequence).

The rearrangement joins TRBV6-6 to TRBJ2-7; TRBD2 is a possible D gene (7 bases). The CDR3 contains 14 residues. Trimming cost V 6 bases and J 6 bases, with 18 bases left between them. Germline V gene lookup returns CDR1 MNHNY and CDR2 SVGAGI (reference sequence). CDR3 residues: CASRFRVGGGEQYF. The CDR3 region has the DNA TGTGCCAGCAGGTTCCGGGTGGGAGGGGGCGAGCAGTACTTC.

Of note for this clone: This specimen includes other DNA sequences encoding the same CDR3. The chain carries TRBV7-2 and TRBJ2-1; TRBD2 matches at 8 bases. The germline gives CDR1 SGHTA, CDR2 FQGNSA. The CDR3 runs to 15 residues. Losses at the gene ends were 5 bases for V and 2 bases for J; bases not matched to a gene: 5. The CDR3 sequence: CASSLTSGPYNEQFF. The CDR3 DNA reads TGTGCCAGCAGCCTCACTAGCGGACCCTACAATGAGCAGTTCTTC.

J is TRBJ2-7 and V is TRBV10-3, with D perhaps TRBD2 (6 bases). CDR1 and CDR2 (germline): ENHRY, SYGVKD. The CDR3 extends over 14 amino acids. V was clipped by 11 bases and J by 7 bases, with 24 bases between them. The CDR3 reads CAASEIWGVGEQYF. The CDR3 DNA sequence: TGTGCCGCGAGCGAGATCTGGGGGGTGGGTGAGCAGTACTTC.

The gene calls are TRBV6-1 and TRBJ1-3; no firm D call. Per the germline V gene, CDR1 is MNHNS and CDR2 is SASEGT. The CDR3 runs to 12 residues. V was clipped by 7 bases and J by 0 bases, with 4 bases between them. The CDR3: CASTGSGNTIYF. The DNA of the CDR3 is TGTGCCAGCACGGGCTCTGGAAACACCATATATTTT.

The V gene is TRBV7-9, the J gene TRBJ2-2; D call uncertain. The CDR3 runs to 13 residues. Germline CDR1 SEHNR, CDR2 FQNEAQ (reference sequence). V was clipped by 0 bases and J by 6 bases, with 5 bases between them. The CDR3, as DNA: TGTGCCAGCAGCTTAGCGAGTCCCGGGGAGCTGTTTTTT. This sequence encodes CASSLASPGELFF.

J is TRBJ1-6 and V is TRBV5-4; D gene ambiguous. The CDR3 sequence is 13 residues long. V was shortened by 4 bases and J by 8 bases, with 10 bases between the two germline ends. Germline lookup yields CDR1 SGHNT and CDR2 YYREEE (reference sequence). CDR3 in amino acids: CASSKLGDSPLHF. CDR3 nucleotides: TGTGCCAGCAGCAAACTGGGAGATTCACCCCTCCACTTT.

The chain employs TRBV10-3 and TRBJ2-1; D possibly corresponds to TRBD2 (5 bases). From germline, CDR1 is ENHRY and CDR2 SYGVKD. This CDR3 spans 12 amino acids. Deletions cut 2 bases from V and 7 bases from J, with 6 bases between. The CDR3 nucleotides are TGTGCCATCAGTGAGAGGGAGAATGAGCAGTTCTTC. Its protein product is CAISERENEQFF.

The CDR3 DNA reads TGTGCCAGCAGTTACGACAGGGAGAACACTGAAGCTTTCTTT. Its translation: CASSYDRENTEAFF. V and J are TRBV27 and TRBJ1-1; 7 positions match TRBD1. The CDR3 consists of 14 residues. Germline CDR1 MNHEY, CDR2 SMNVEV (reference sequence). V shed 4 bases, J shed 1 base, and the junction held 3 bases outside the gene matches.

The table lists this clone with a few counts. The rearrangement links TRBV9 to TRBJ1-3, with D possibly TRBD1 on 5 matching bases. The V end was cut by 0 bases, the J end by 4 bases, with 8 bases between. There are 14 residues in the CDR3. The V gene's germline CDR1 is SGDLS and CDR2 YYNGEE. The CDR3, as DNA: TGTGCCAGCAGCGTAGGGGGGGAAGGAAACACCATATATTTT. It is translated as CASSVGGEGNTIYF.